A single sample gave rise to the 18 T cell receptor beta chains below, sequenced in a study of OX40 agonist ivuxolimab in advanced cancers. Profiling relied on immunoSEQ multiplex PCR, and the TCRdb table lists in-frame clones only, not all of them. This sample carries 45,000 to 50,000 clones, about 90% of them seen once, and the ten largest clones take around 11%. The source material was CD4+ or CD8+ T cells sorted from blood, sampled in a trial of the OX40 agonist ivuxolimab. The receptors derive from an adult with an advanced solid tumor such as melanoma, head and neck, liver or kidney cancer.

J is TRBJ2-7 and V is TRBV19, with TRBD2 matching 8 bases. The germline V gene has CDR1 LNHDA and CDR2 SQIVND (reference sequence). This CDR3 spans 16 amino acids. Trimming at V came to 8 bases and at J to 5 bases, leaving 17 bases not matched to a gene. The CDR3 protein is CASGTSGQPRRDEQYF. CDR3 bases: TGTGCCAGTGGAACTAGCGGTCAACCTCGGCGGGACGAGCAGTACTTC.

The chain employs TRBV7-6 and TRBJ2-3; perhaps TRBD2 as D (7 bases). Trimming removed 7 bases from V and 5 bases from J, with 16 bases in between. The CDR3 is 14 residues long. Germline V gene sequence: CDR1 SGHVS, CDR2 FNYEAQ. CDR3 coding DNA: TGTGCCAGCACCCAGAGGGGGGAGGGAGATACGCAGTATTTT. Translated: CASTQRGEGDTQYF. Based on the CDR3 plus reference TRBV7-6 and TRBJ2-3, the full variable domain is GAGVSQSPRYKVTKRGQDVALRCDPISGHVSLYWYRQALGQGPEFLTYFNYEAQQDKSGLPNDRFSAERPEGSISTLTIQRTEQRDSAMYRCASTQRGEGDTQYFGPGTRLTVL.

This chain joins TRBV4-3 and TRBJ2-7; TRBD1 or TRBD2 may be the D gene (5 bases each). Germline V gene sequence: CDR1 LGHNA, CDR2 YSLEER. Between the trimmed V and J ends, which lost 8 bases and 6 bases, there was a span of 11 bases. The CDR3 spans 11 residues. Written as DNA, the CDR3 is TGCGCCAGCGGGGACGGACTCGAGCAGTACTTC. It codes for CASGDGLEQYF.

The chain is built from TRBV7-3 and TRBJ1-3; D is unclear. The V end lost 1 base, the J end lost 0 bases, and 4 bases lay between the germline ends. This CDR3 has 14 amino acids. Per the germline V gene, CDR1 is SGHTA and CDR2 is FQGTGA. The CDR3 reads CASSLSGSGNTIYF. CDR3 bases: TGTGCCAGCAGCTTAAGCGGCTCTGGAAACACCATATATTTT. Using reference TRBV7-3 and TRBJ1-3 for the parts outside the CDR3, the full variable domain is GAGVSQTPSNKVTEKGKYVELRCDPISGHTALYWYRQSLGQGPEFLIYFQGTGAADDSGLPNDRFFAVRPEGSVSTLKIQRTERGDSAVYLCASSLSGSGNTIYFGEGSWLTVV.

The chain has TRBV11-3 and TRBJ2-3; D unclear. Trimming removed 2 bases at V and 6 bases at J, with 9 bases between. Germline lookup yields CDR1 SGHNT and CDR2 YENEEA. There are 13 residues in the CDR3. The CDR3 DNA reads TGTGCCAGCAGCTTAACCTCCCCGGATACGCAGTATTTT. It translates to CASSLTSPDTQYF.

This clone appeared many times. The chain carries TRBV15 and TRBJ1-2; no reliable D call. Trimming stripped 0 bases from V and 1 base from J, with 12 bases between. Germline V gene lookup returns CDR1 LNHNV and CDR2 YYDKDF (reference sequence). The CDR3 is 16 amino acids. The CDR3 spells CATSREREVNNYGYTF. Written as DNA, the CDR3 is TGTGCCACCAGCAGAGAGAGAGAGGTCAATAACTATGGCTACACCTTC.

The chain combines TRBV27 with TRBJ1-1, with D unresolved. V shed 3 bases and J shed 5 bases, with 10 bases lying between them. Germline loops: CDR1 MNHEY, CDR2 SMNVEV (reference sequence). CDR3 length equals 13 residues. The CDR3 spells CASSFERFTEAFF. CDR3 sequence (DNA): TGTGCCAGCAGTTTTGAGAGGTTTACTGAAGCTTTCTTT.

This clone was detected ten times or more. The rearrangement uses TRBV19 and TRBJ2-5; 10 bases align to TRBD2. V dropped 5 bases and J dropped 3; count of bases not matched to a gene: 9. This CDR3 spans 16 amino acids. Germline V lookup: CDR1 LNHDA, CDR2 SQIVND (reference sequence). The CDR3 reads CASSPAGSGGEETQYF. The CDR3 DNA reads as TGTGCCAGTAGTCCCGCCGGGAGCGGGGGGGAAGAGACCCAGTACTTC.

CDR3 sequence reads: CASSRTSGSLNEQFF. The CDR3, as DNA: TGCGCCAGCAGCCGGACTAGCGGGAGTTTAAATGAGCAGTTCTTC. This rearrangement joins TRBV4-3 to TRBJ2-1; 13 nucleotides line up with TRBD2. V shed 4 bases and J 7 bases; nucleotides not matched to a gene: 4. Germline V gene data show CDR1 as LGHNA and CDR2 as YSLEER. CDR3 length: 15 amino acids.

This rearrangement joins TRBV12-5 to TRBJ2-3; no definite D call. V lost 1 base and J 6 bases, leaving 11 bases between the germline ends. The CDR3 runs 14 residues. CDR1 and CDR2 (germline): LGHNT, FRNRAP. The CDR3 region has the DNA TGTGCTAGTGGTTTGGAGAACTGGGTGGATACGCAGTATTTT. Its translation is CASGLENWVDTQYF.

The chain has TRBV6-5 and TRBJ2-7; TRBD1 agrees at 9 bases. CDR3 length: 14 amino acids. Trimming removed 9 bases from V and 3 bases from J; junction bases left unmatched: 9. Germline V gives CDR1 MNHEY, CDR2 SVGAGI. Here the CDR3 DNA reads TGTGCCAGTTCATTCGGGACAGGGCACTACGAGCAGTACTTC. Translating it yields CASSFGTGHYEQYF.

The chain combines TRBV29-1 with TRBJ1-4; D unresolved. This CDR3 contains 12 residues. V was trimmed by 6 bases and J by 6 bases, leaving 11 bases between them. Germline CDR1 and CDR2: SQVTM and ANQGSEA. This CDR3 is CSVNIRDEKLFF. The CDR3 DNA is TGCAGCGTGAACATAAGGGATGAAAAACTGTTTTTT.

This CDR3 reads CASIPRGGTGELFF. The CDR3 nucleotides read TGTGCCAGTATTCCCCGGGGGGGCACCGGGGAGCTGTTTTTT. The V call is TRBV19, the J call TRBJ2-2, with 8 bases aligning to TRBD2. The CDR3 loop spans 14 amino acids. Germline loops: CDR1 LNHDA, CDR2 SQIVND (reference sequence). The trim removed 7 bases at V and 4 bases at J, leaving 5 bases unmatched.

The chain is built from TRBV9 and TRBJ2-5; D uncertain. The CDR3 runs 12 residues. In germline, CDR1 is SGDLS, CDR2 YYNGEE. Trimming stripped 2 bases from V and 5 bases from J, with 7 bases between. DNA of the CDR3: TGTGCCAGCAGCGTTGTCGGGGAGACCCAGTACTTC. Translated, it gives CASSVVGETQYF.

The rearrangement links TRBV9 to TRBJ2-2; the D is unclear. Germline values: CDR1 SGDLS, CDR2 YYNGEE. The CDR3 totals 12 residues. V shed 0 bases and J shed 5 bases, with 2 bases lying between them. CDR3: CASSVVTGELFF. The CDR3 DNA sequence: TGTGCCAGCAGCGTAGTAACCGGGGAGCTGTTTTTT.

V gene TRBV4-3 combines with J gene TRBJ1-2, with unresolved D. Trimming left V 1 base short and J 6 bases short, with 18 bases between. This CDR3 is 16 amino acids long. CDR1 is LGHNA, CDR2 YSLEER, per germline. In nucleotides, the CDR3 is TGCGCCAGCAGCCAAGGCTCAGGTTCGGGGTTAGATGGCTACACCTTC. Translated: CASSQGSGSGLDGYTF.

The CDR3 protein is CASSSGQSYEQYF. The DNA of the CDR3 is TGTGCCAGCAGCTCGGGACAGTCCTACGAGCAGTACTTC. The gene calls are TRBV13 and TRBJ2-7; 7 bases map to TRBD1. The CDR3 spans 13 residues. With 4 bases clipped from V and 1 base from J, the junction kept 1 base outside the gene matches. In germline, CDR1 is PRHDT, CDR2 FYEKMQ (reference sequence).

The chain combines TRBV4-3 with TRBJ2-5, with no clear D. The CDR3 length is 14 residues. Trimming removed 2 bases at V and 5 bases at J, with 12 bases between. CDR1 and CDR2 (germline): LGHNA, YSLEER. Written as DNA, the CDR3 is TGCGCCAGCAGCCAAAGCCGTATCCGGGAGACCCAGTACTTC. Translated: CASSQSRIRETQYF.